These 11 T cell receptor beta chains share one sample of origin, sequenced in a study of post-analysis software for immune sequencing data. TCR beta libraries were prepared from cDNA with unique molecular identifiers. One entry per CDR3 protein results from TCRdb running MiXCR on the PCR reads. This table holds 740,000 or so distinct CDR3 sequences, roughly 50% found once. General study results and limits: When patients were compared with controls, 5 or 6 TRBV segments were more frequent, TRBV5-6, TRBV5-1 and TRBV20-1 among them.

Their specific antigens are unknown. The sequenced material came from blood. Receptors originate from a girl aged 10 to 17 with multiple sclerosis.

This rearrangement joins TRBV5-1 to TRBJ2-5, with D tentatively TRBD2 (5 bases). The DNA matches TRBJ2-7 better at its end, which makes the J call doubtful. Germline CDR1 and CDR2: SGHRS and YFSETQ. The CDR3 is made up of 14 amino acids. The chain's CDR3 is CASSSTSRSGEQYF. The DNA of the CDR3 is TGCGCCAGCAGCTCCACTAGTCGCAGTGGCGAGCAGTACTTC.

The V call is TRBV4-1, the J call TRBJ1-1; no clear D gene. Germline CDR1 MGHRA, CDR2 YSYEKL. The V end was cut by 5 bases, the J end by 8 bases, with 15 bases between. The CDR3 covers 13 residues. The CDR3 loop reads CASSSGRFLEAFF. In DNA, the CDR3 is TGCGCCAGCAGCTCCGGACGCTTCCTAGAAGCTTTCTTT.

This sequence joins TRBV12-3 or TRBV12-4 and TRBJ2-6, with unresolved D. The CDR3 length is 15 residues. Trimming stripped 5 bases from V and 4 bases from J, with 12 bases between. In DNA form, the CDR3 reads TGTGCCAGCAGTCAATCCTTGGGAGGGGCCAACGTCCTGACTTTC. This encodes CASSQSLGGANVLTF.

This chain uses TRBV7-3 with TRBJ2-1; 7 bases align to TRBD2. This CDR3 comprises 17 residues. In germline, CDR1 is SGHTA, CDR2 FQGTGA. The junction had 15 bases not matched to a gene; V was cut back by 6 bases and J by 4 bases. CDR3 region: CASSQYTPGTIYNEQFF. CDR3 nucleotide sequence: TGTGCCAGCAGTCAATACACCCCCGGGACTATATACAATGAGCAGTTCTTC.

The chain uses TRBV29-1 and TRBJ2-3, with 14 bases identical to TRBD2. The V gene's germline CDR1 is SQVTM and CDR2 ANQGSEA. The V and J ends lost 5 bases and 4 bases, in that order; junction bases with no gene match: 5. The CDR3 is made up of 15 amino acids. In nucleotides, the CDR3 is TGCAGCGTTTCCGGGACTAGCGGGGGTGCAGATACGCAGTATTTT. The encoded protein is CSVSGTSGGADTQYF.

Only a few counts were recorded for this clonotype. The chain employs TRBV11-2 and TRBJ2-6; 7 bases are a match to TRBD1. Germline V CDR1 and CDR2: SGHAT, FQNNGV. This CDR3 has 19 residues. V lost 9 bases, J lost 0 bases, and 17 bases stayed unmatched. The DNA of the CDR3 is TGTGCCAGTAGCCAACTGGCCGGGACAGCCCTCTCTGGGGCCAACGTCCTGACTTTC. Its protein is CASSQLAGTALSGANVLTF.

This clonotype was detected a few times. This chain links TRBV20-1 with TRBJ2-5; D perhaps matches TRBD2 (6 bases). In germline, CDR1 is DFQATT, CDR2 SNEGSKA (reference sequence). Trimming shortened V by 2 bases and J by 2 bases, and 12 bases separated the two germline ends. The CDR3 consists of 14 residues. The CDR3 region is CSARSPAGQETQYF. CDR3 nucleotides: TGCAGTGCTAGATCCCCGGCGGGGCAAGAGACCCAGTACTTC.

This clonotype was counted at least ten times. J is TRBJ2-3 and V is TRBV7-9; no definite D call. Germline assignment: CDR1 SEHNR and CDR2 FQNEAQ (reference sequence). The CDR3 spans 13 residues. Trimming shortened V by 1 base and J by 1 base, and 3 bases separated the two germline ends. The CDR3 nucleotides read TGTGCCAGCAGCTTAGGTCGCACAGATACGCAGTATTTT. Translated: CASSLGRTDTQYF. Full variable domain (rest looked up from reference TRBV7-9 and TRBJ2-3): DTGVSQNPRHKITKRGQNVTFRCDPISEHNRLYWYRQTLGQGPEFLTYFQNEAQLEKSRLLSDRFSAERPKGSFSTLEIQRTEQGDSAMYLCASSLGRTDTQYFGPGTRLTVL.

The V and J genes are TRBV7-2 and TRBJ2-1; 7 bases are a match to TRBD2. J gave up 0 bases and V 5 bases, and 16 bases lay outside the gene matches. The germline V gene has CDR1 SGHTA and CDR2 FQGNSA. This CDR3 has 19 residues. This CDR3 is CASSTSAGGSLSSYNEQFF. The CDR3, as DNA: TGTGCCAGCAGCACCTCAGCGGGCGGGAGCCTGAGCTCCTACAATGAGCAGTTCTTC.

This clonotype has a handful of counts. This chain connects TRBV11-2 to TRBJ2-3; D is undetermined. The CDR3 runs 16 residues. From germline, CDR1 is SGHAT and CDR2 FQNNGV. V was pared by 5 bases and J by 0 bases, with 15 bases between. The CDR3 DNA follows: TGTGCCAGCAGCCCATCTCTAGGATTGAGCACAGATACGCAGTATTTT. Its translation is CASSPSLGLSTDTQYF. Combining the CDR3 with reference TRBV11-2 and TRBJ2-3 gives the whole variable domain EAGVAQSPRYKIIEKRQSVAFWCNPISGHATLYWYQQILGQGPKLLIQFQNNGVVDDSQLPKDRFSAERLKGVDSTLKIQPAKLEDSAVYLCASSPSLGLSTDTQYFGPGTRLTVL.

The DNA of the CDR3 is TGCGCCAGCGCCCGAATGGGACAGGACTACGAGCAGTACTTC. Translation: CASARMGQDYEQYF. The V gene is TRBV5-1, the J gene TRBJ2-7, with 8 nucleotides matching TRBD1. V lost 7 bases, J lost 3 bases, and 9 bases stayed unmatched. The CDR3 consists of 14 residues. Germline V lookup: CDR1 SGHRS, CDR2 YFSETQ.